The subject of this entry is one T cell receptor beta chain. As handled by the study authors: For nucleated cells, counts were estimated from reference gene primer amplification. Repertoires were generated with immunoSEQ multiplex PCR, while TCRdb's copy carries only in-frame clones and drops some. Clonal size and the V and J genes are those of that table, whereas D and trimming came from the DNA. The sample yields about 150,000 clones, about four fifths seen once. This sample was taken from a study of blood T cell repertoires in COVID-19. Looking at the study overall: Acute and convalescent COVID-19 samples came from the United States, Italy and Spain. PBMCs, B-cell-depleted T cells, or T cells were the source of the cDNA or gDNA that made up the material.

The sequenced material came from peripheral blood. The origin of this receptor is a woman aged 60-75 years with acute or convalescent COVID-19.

The CDR3 is CASSFSTGGLNTEAFF. The CDR3 DNA is TGTGCCAGCAGTTTTAGCACAGGGGGCTTGAACACTGAAGCTTTCTTT. The gene calls are TRBV7-6 and TRBJ1-1; 9 bases are shared with TRBD1. From germline, CDR1 is SGHVS and CDR2 FNYEAQ. The V gene end was trimmed by 6 bases and the J gene end by 0 bases; junction bases not matched to a gene: 8. This CDR3 has 16 amino acids.